These T cell receptor beta chains were read from a single sample in a study of cytomegalovirus exposure and HLA in healthy donors. Measured with immunoSEQ multiplex PCR; TCRdb has only the in-frame clones, and not every one. The sample has 200,000 or so clones, and its top ten clones hold roughly 0.7%. The sequencing sample was made of PBMCs. The source is a boy younger than 18 in good health and CMV-seronegative. The CDR3 runs from the conserved cysteine through the conserved F or W. D genes are given only for firm matches.

DNA,CDR3,J,V,D
TGTGCCAGCAGCCGACAGCTAATAAACACTGAAGCTTTCTTT,CASSRQLINTEAFF,TRBJ1-1,TRBV9,NA
TGTGCCTGGGCGACAACCAGGGACAGTATTTGGGAGCAGTACTTC,CAWATTRDSIWEQYF,TRBJ2-7,TRBV30,TRBD1
TGTGCCACCTCATCAGGGGTCCGGCCCCAGCATTTT,CATSSGVRPQHF,TRBJ1-5,TRBV19,NA
TGTGCCAGCAGCTTAGGGGGGGGCTACGAGCAGTACTTC,CASSLGGGYEQYF,TRBJ2-7,TRBV7-3,TRBD2
TGTGCCAGCAGCCAACAGGGACAGGGAAATCAGCCCCAGCATTTT,CASSQQGQGNQPQHF,TRBJ1-5,TRBV13,TRBD1
TGCGCCAGCAGCTTGAATCCGTCTATTTCCTACGAGCAGTACTTC,CASSLNPSISYEQYF,TRBJ2-7,TRBV5-1,NA
TGTGCCAGCAGCCTGGAGAGCTCCTACAATGAGCAGTTCTTC,CASSLESSYNEQFF,TRBJ2-1,TRBV7-9,NA
TGTGCCAGCAGCTTAGGAGGCGACCTCTCCTACGAGCAGTACTTC,CASSLGGDLSYEQYF,TRBJ2-7,TRBV7-6,NA
TGTGCCTGGAGTGCAAGACTAGCGGGGGGCTGGGAGCAGTACTTC,CAWSARLAGGWEQYF,TRBJ2-7,TRBV30,TRBD2
TGTGCCAGCAGCTTGCAAATAGCCGACAGGGTAGAAAAACTGTTTTTT,CASSLQIADRVEKLFF,TRBJ1-4,TRBV5-5,TRBD1
TGTGCCATCAGTGAGCTCAGTGACAATGAGCAGTTCTTC,CAISELSDNEQFF,TRBJ2-1,TRBV10-3,NA
TGTGCCAGCAGCTATCCCCTAGCAGAGAACACAGATACGCAGTATTTT,CASSYPLAENTDTQYF,TRBJ2-3,TRBV7-8,NA
TGTGCCAGCAGTTTATCGAGACAGTCAGTACCCCAGCATTTT,CASSLSRQSVPQHF,TRBJ1-5,TRBV27,NA
TGTGCCTGGCACCCCGGGGGGCTAGGAAACACCATATATTTT,CAWHPGGLGNTIYF,TRBJ1-3,TRBV30,NA
TGTGCCAGCAGTGAATCGACAGGGGGCTCAGATACGCAGTATTTT,CASSESTGGSDTQYF,TRBJ2-3,TRBV6-4,TRBD1
TGTGCCAGCAGCTTCCGGGACAGGGACCAAGAGACCCAGTACTTC,CASSFRDRDQETQYF,TRBJ2-5,TRBV7-9,TRBD1
TGTGCCAGCGGCGAAGCGGGGGACACCACAGATACGCAGTATTTT,CASGEAGDTTDTQYF,TRBJ2-3,TRBV9,TRBD2
TGTGCCAGCGGGACAGGGGGATGGAGCACTGAAGCTTTCTTT,CASGTGGWSTEAFF,TRBJ1-1,TRBV2,TRBD1
TGTGCCAGCAGCTTATCGGGGGGAGGTGAGCAGTTCTTC,CASSLSGGGEQFF,TRBJ2-1,TRBV11-2,TRBD2
TGCGCCAGCAGCTTGGGCCAGGGAAGCTCCTACGAGCAGTACTTC,CASSLGQGSSYEQYF,TRBJ2-7,TRBV5-1,NA
TGTGCCAGCAGCTTTACAGGGTATGACTATGGCTACACCTTC,CASSFTGYDYGYTF,TRBJ1-2,TRBV7-9,NA
TGTGCCAGCAGCTACCGGGACAGGGAGGCCGGGGAGCTGTTTTTT,CASSYRDREAGELFF,TRBJ2-2,TRBV7-2,TRBD1
TGCACCAGACCAACTAGGAGCGAGCAGTACTTC,CTRPTRSEQYF,TRBJ2-7,TRBV1,NA
TGTGCCAGCAGCTTAGCTAGGGTGTGGGGGCTAAACTTTCACTCCTACAATGAGCAGTTCTTC,CASSLARVWGLNFHSYNEQFF,TRBJ2-1,TRBV7-2,NA
TGTGCCAGCAGCCAAGGAATGGGATCTAGCGGGGGGGCCTACGAGCAGTACTTC,CASSQGMGSSGGAYEQYF,TRBJ2-7,TRBV4-2,TRBD2
TGTGCTAGTGGTTTGTTAGGCAGCGAGTCCTACGGCTACACCTTC,CASGLLGSESYGYTF,TRBJ1-2,TRBV12-5,NA
TGTGCCAGCAGCCCCGGACAGGGTGACTCCTACGAGCAGTACTTC,CASSPGQGDSYEQYF,TRBJ2-7,TRBV11-3,TRBD1
TGTGCCAGCAGCTTAGGCGGAGACTATGGCTACACCTTC,CASSLGGDYGYTF,TRBJ1-2,TRBV7-6,NA
TGTGCCAGCAGCTTAGGGGGGGGTCACACCGGGGAGCTGTTTTTT,CASSLGGGHTGELFF,TRBJ2-2,TRBV7-3,TRBD2
TGTGCCAGCAGTTTATATACGGGGGACAGCTACGAGCAGTACTTC,CASSLYTGDSYEQYF,TRBJ2-7,TRBV27,NA
TGTGCCAGCAGCCCCCGGGTGGGGCAGGTTGATTACAATGAGCAGTTCTTC,CASSPRVGQVDYNEQFF,TRBJ2-1,TRBV7-2,NA